Listed here are 30 T cell receptor beta chains from one sample, sequenced in a study of T cells in Graves' hyperthyroidism and ophthalmopathy. Amplified regions were TCR beta CDR3 sequences from RNA transcripts. RT-PCR in the first round (using the HTBI primer set) targeted the TCR CDR3. TCRdb reprocessed the multiplex PCR reads with MiXCR, giving one entry per CDR3 protein. The table lists hundreds of thousands of distinct CDR3 sequences, about 20% of them singletons. The sample taken for sequencing was blood. The source is a man aged 35 to 55 with Graves' ophthalmopathy.

In its sample, this clonotype was seen a few times. V usage is TRBV5-4 and J usage is TRBJ2-2, with no clear D. Looked up from germline, CDR1 is SGHNT and CDR2 is YYREEE (reference sequence). V was shortened by 4 bases and J by 7 bases, with 8 bases between the two germline ends. This CDR3 region has 12 residues. CDR3 amino acids: CASSIVGGELFF. DNA for the CDR3: TGTGCCAGCAGCATAGTAGGCGGGGAGCTGTTTTTT. Filled out from reference TRBV5-4 and TRBJ2-2, the complete variable domain reads ETGVTQSPTHLIKTRGQQVTLRCSSQSGHNTVSWYQQALGQGPQFIFQYYREEENGRGNFPPRFSGLQFPNYSSELNVNALELDDSALYLCASSIVGGELFFGEGSRLTVL.

This clonotype was counted many times. The V call is TRBV27, the J call TRBJ1-5, with TRBD1 as a possible D gene (5 bases). V lost 8 bases and J 0 bases, leaving 14 bases between the germline ends. Germline V gene data show CDR1 as MNHEY and CDR2 as SMNVEV (reference sequence). The CDR3 is 15 residues long. The CDR3 sequence is CASLGTAYSNQPQHF. The CDR3 bases are TGTGCCAGCTTGGGGACGGCCTATAGCAATCAGCCCCAGCATTTT.

About this clonotype: This clone may be a read error of a much larger clone one base away. J is TRBJ2-3 and V is TRBV6-1, with TRBD2 as a possible D gene (6 bases). The CDR3 consists of 15 residues. Trimming left V 7 bases short and J 6 bases short, with 20 bases between. Per the germline V gene, CDR1 is MNHNS and CDR2 is SASEGT. The DNA for the CDR3 is TGTGCCAGCACTGAGGGCTACACCGGGACTGATACGCAGTATTTT. Encoded protein: CASTEGYTGTDTQYF.

The chain couples TRBV11-2 to TRBJ2-6; 8 nucleotides line up with TRBD1. With V trimmed by 5 bases and J by 0 bases, 12 bases remained unmatched. The length of the CDR3 is 19 residues. CDR1 and CDR2 (germline): SGHAT, FQNNGV. CDR3 sequence (DNA): TGTGCCAGCAGCCAGAGGGCAGGGGGCTTGACCTCTGGGGCCAACGTCCTGACTTTC. This encodes CASSQRAGGLTSGANVLTF.

In its sample, this clonotype was seen many times. The V call is TRBV7-2, the J call TRBJ2-7, with 11 bases identical to TRBD1. The V segment lost 7 bases and the J segment 7 bases; nucleotides outside the gene matches: 9. Germline V gene lookup returns CDR1 SGHTA and CDR2 FQGNSA. This CDR3 has 14 amino acids. CDR3 sequence reads: CASIRDRGSGEQYF. Here the CDR3 DNA reads TGTGCCAGCATTCGGGACAGGGGGTCTGGGGAGCAGTACTTC.

This chain links TRBV6-2 or TRBV6-3 with TRBJ2-1; the match to TRBD2 covers 16 bases. The CDR3 is 15 residues long. The germline gives CDR1 MNHEY, CDR2 SVGEGT. Trimming at V came to 8 bases and at J to 8 bases, leaving 6 bases not matched to a gene. In DNA form, the CDR3 reads TGTGCCAGCGTACTCGGGACTAGCGGGAGGGATGAGCAGTTCTTC. As protein: CASVLGTSGRDEQFF.

This clonotype was seen ten or more times. The chain employs TRBV27 and TRBJ1-6, with TRBD1 identical over 9 bases. With V trimmed by 4 bases and J by 10 bases, 14 bases remained unmatched. There are 17 residues in the CDR3. Germline CDR1 is MNHEY and CDR2 is SMNVEV (reference sequence). DNA for the CDR3: TGTGCCAGCAGTTGGTCCCGACCGGACAGGGGAAGCTCACCCCTCCACTTT. Its protein is CASSWSRPDRGSSPLHF.

The gene calls are TRBV7-9 and TRBJ2-3; D is perhaps TRBD2 (5 bases). V was shortened by 10 bases and J by 2 bases, with 13 bases between the two germline ends. CDR3 size: 13 residues. CDR1 is SEHNR, CDR2 FQNEAQ, per germline (reference sequence). This CDR3 is CATTAGFTDTQYF. CDR3 nucleotides: TGTGCCACCACGGCGGGCTTCACAGATACGCAGTATTTT.

This clonotype was observed at least ten times. The gene calls are TRBV18 and TRBJ2-7; D unclear. Trimming cost V 3 bases and J 6 bases, with 12 bases left between them. The CDR3 loop spans 13 amino acids. Germline values: CDR1 KGHSH, CDR2 LQKENI. The CDR3 loop is CASSPRGDGEQYF. CDR3 nucleotides: TGTGCCAGCTCACCCAGAGGTGATGGCGAGCAGTACTTC.

This clonotype was recorded at least ten times. The gene calls are TRBV6-2 or TRBV6-3 and TRBJ2-7, with a possible D match to TRBD1 (6 bases). The ends were cut back, 0 bases at V and 7 bases at J, with 13 bases in the middle. The V gene's germline CDR1 is MNHEY and CDR2 SVGEGT. The CDR3 totals 14 residues. The CDR3 DNA is TGTGCCAGCAGTTACTCGGGGGCCGTGGGGGAGCAGTACTTC. Translating gives CASSYSGAVGEQYF.

The chain links TRBV20-1 to TRBJ2-2; D possibly corresponds to TRBD1 (6 bases). CDR3 length: 14 residues. V lost 6 bases to trimming and J lost 6 bases, with 17 bases between them. Per germline, CDR1 DFQATT and CDR2 SNEGSKA (reference sequence). DNA for the CDR3: TGCAGTGCCAGGACAGTTGAGGGGGCCGGGGAGCTGTTTTTT. It is translated as CSARTVEGAGELFF.

V is TRBV7-2 and J is TRBJ2-3; D remains ambiguous. There are 17 residues in the CDR3. With 5 bases removed from V and 0 bases from J, the gap between germline ends came to 18 bases. CDR1 is SGHTA, CDR2 FQGNSA, per germline. In DNA, the CDR3 is TGTGCCAGCAGCCGAGGCGACAACCTTTCCAGCACAGATACGCAGTATTTT. Protein sequence: CASSRGDNLSSTDTQYF.

This clonotype has a count of ten or more. CDR3 sequence reads: CAWRATSYNEQFF. CDR3 DNA sequence: TGTGCCTGGAGAGCCACGTCCTACAATGAGCAGTTCTTC. The V gene is TRBV30, the J gene TRBJ2-1; D gene ambiguous. CDR3 length: 13 amino acids. Per the germline V gene, CDR1 is GTSNPN and CDR2 is SVGIG (reference sequence). The V end was cut by 3 bases, the J end by 1 base, with 7 bases between.

A few counts support this clonotype. CDR3 nucleotides: TGTGCCAGCAGCCCCTATAAGGTGCGGGAATTAGCCAAAAACATTCAGTACTTC. Its protein is CASSPYKVRELAKNIQYF. This rearrangement joins TRBV7-9 to TRBJ2-4; a possible D gene is TRBD2 (6 bases). Trimming took off 5 bases at V and 0 bases at J, with 20 bases between the two ends. Germline lookup yields CDR1 SEHNR and CDR2 FQNEAQ (reference sequence). CDR3 length equals 18 residues.

V usage is TRBV11-3 and J usage is TRBJ1-1, with 9 bases matching TRBD1. The ends lost 1 base at V and 7 bases at J; junction bases unmatched: 7. The germline gives CDR1 SGHNT, CDR2 YENEEA. CDR3 length: 15 amino acids. The CDR3 sequence is CASSLGPTGGFEAFF. CDR3 DNA sequence: TGTGCCAGCAGCTTAGGCCCGACAGGGGGGTTTGAAGCTTTCTTT.

This clonotype showed up many times. This rearrangement joins TRBV5-6 to TRBJ1-5; the D gene is possibly TRBD1 (6 bases). The CDR3 is made up of 14 amino acids. Germline CDR1 is SGHDT and CDR2 is YYEEEE. Trimming removed 5 bases at V and 0 bases at J, with 9 bases between. CDR3 sequence: CASSRGGSNQPQHF. CDR3 DNA sequence: TGTGCCAGCAGTCGAGGGGGTAGCAATCAGCCCCAGCATTTT.

This clonotype was counted a few times. The CDR3 loop reads CSARPGVRVKDTQYF. The CDR3 nucleotides are TGCAGTGCTCGGCCGGGCGTGAGGGTTAAAGATACGCAGTATTTT. This chain uses TRBV20-1 with TRBJ2-3, with D possibly TRBD2 on 5 matching bases. The CDR3 sequence is 15 residues long. CDR1 and CDR2 from the germline V gene are DFQATT and SNEGSKA (reference sequence). Trimming cost V 5 bases and J 5 bases, with 20 bases left between them.

The sample holds a few counts of this clonotype. The chain has TRBV7-2 and TRBJ1-2, with D possibly matching TRBD1 (6 bases). Trimming took off 1 base at V and 4 bases at J, with 13 bases between the two ends. The CDR3 is 15 residues long. Germline values: CDR1 SGHTA, CDR2 FQGNSA. The CDR3 coding sequence is TGTGCCAGCAGCTTAGATGGGGGGCTGAGCTATGGCTACACCTTC. This codes for CASSLDGGLSYGYTF.

The chain couples TRBV5-1 to TRBJ2-5; D assignment may be TRBD1 or TRBD2 (6 bases each). Germline values: CDR1 SGHRS, CDR2 YFSETQ. Trimming removed 4 bases from V and 2 bases from J, with 18 bases in between. The CDR3 is made up of 16 amino acids. Written as DNA, the CDR3 is TGCGCCAGCAGCCCTGGGGGGCAGGGGAAACAAGAGACCCAGTACTTC. Its protein is CASSPGGQGKQETQYF.

The table lists this clonotype with many counts. The gene calls are TRBV7-9 and TRBJ2-1, with TRBD1 matching 7 bases. This CDR3 is built from 15 residues. The trim removed 5 bases at V and 5 bases at J, leaving 9 bases unmatched. CDR1 and CDR2 (germline): SEHNR, FQNEAQ (reference sequence). The CDR3 is CASSPGPGTDNEQFF. The CDR3 DNA sequence: TGTGCCAGCAGCCCCGGGCCCGGGACAGACAATGAGCAGTTCTTC.

This clonotype occurred many times. The V call is TRBV30, the J call TRBJ1-1; D is uncertain. Per germline, CDR1 GTSNPN and CDR2 SVGIG (reference sequence). This CDR3 has 13 amino acids. Trimming pared 5 bases from V and 4 bases from J, leaving 14 bases between. This CDR3 reads CAWVPTMRTEAFF. CDR3 bases: TGTGCCTGGGTTCCTACCATGCGCACTGAAGCTTTCTTT.

The CDR3, as DNA: TGTGCCAGCAGTTTCCGAGGGAGCGGCTACACCTTC. It is translated as CASSFRGSGYTF. The gene calls are TRBV28 and TRBJ1-2; D ambiguous. The CDR3 contains 12 residues. Germline values: CDR1 MDHEN, CDR2 SYDVKM. Trimming shortened V by 3 bases and J by 8 bases, and 10 bases separated the two germline ends.

The chain uses TRBV5-8 and TRBJ2-1; 11 bases align to TRBD2. This CDR3 is 17 amino acids long. Germline values: CDR1 SGHTS, CDR2 YDEGEE. After removal of 4 bases from V and 1 base from J, the junction contained 7 bases not matched to a gene. The CDR3: CASSPGGLAVSYNEQFF. The CDR3 DNA reads as TGTGCCAGCAGCCCAGGGGGACTAGCGGTTTCCTACAATGAGCAGTTCTTC. Looking up the rest from reference TRBV5-8 and TRBJ2-1 gives the full variable domain: EAGVTQSPTHLIKTRGQQATLRCSPISGHTSVYWYQQALGLGLQFLLWYDEGEERNRGNFPPRFSGRQFPNYSSELNVNALELEDSALYLCASSPGGLAVSYNEQFFGPGTRLTVL.

J is TRBJ1-1 and V is TRBV7-9, with D hard to call. CDR1 and CDR2 (germline): SEHNR, FQNEAQ (reference sequence). V dropped 5 bases and J dropped 7 bases, with 11 bases sitting between them. This CDR3 has 12 residues. CDR3 bases: TGTGCCAGCAGCAGGCAGGCCTATGAAGCTTTCTTT. Protein product: CASSRQAYEAFF.

This clonotype was recorded many times. CDR3 protein: CASSESEGGPPYQETQYF. CDR3 nucleotides: TGTGCCAGCAGTGAATCGGAGGGGGGCCCCCCTTACCAAGAGACCCAGTACTTC. The J gene is TRBJ2-5, the V gene TRBV6-1; perhaps D is TRBD1 or TRBD2 (6 bases each). Germline lookup yields CDR1 MNHNS and CDR2 SASEGT. The CDR3 totals 18 residues. Trimming took off 2 bases at V and 0 bases at J, with 19 bases between the two ends.

This clonotype was seen only a few times. CDR3 region: CSARVGGSGNTEAFF. The CDR3 DNA is TGCAGTGCTAGAGTGGGGGGCAGTGGGAACACTGAAGCTTTCTTT. The V gene is TRBV20-1, the J gene TRBJ1-1; a weak D match, TRBD1 (6 bases). The V end was cut by 1 base, the J end by 1 base, with 13 bases between. The CDR3 has 15 amino acids. Germline-derived CDR1 and CDR2 are DFQATT and SNEGSKA (reference sequence).

This clonotype was seen many times. V and J are TRBV12-3 or TRBV12-4 and TRBJ2-7; 9 nucleotides line up with TRBD2. The CDR3 is made up of 16 amino acids. V lost 6 bases and J lost 5; bases outside the gene matches: 14. CDR3 coding DNA: TGTGCCAGCAGCCAAAAGGGGCGGGGGGGTCGGCACGAGCAGTACTTC. Protein product: CASSQKGRGGRHEQYF.

This clonotype was recorded at least ten times. This chain joins TRBV2 and TRBJ2-7; TRBD1 aligns across 7 bases. The V gene end was trimmed by 7 bases and the J gene end by 3 bases; junction bases not matched to a gene: 3. CDR3 length equals 12 residues. Looked up from germline, CDR1 is SNHLY and CDR2 is FYNNEI. The chain's CDR3 is CASINRGYEQYF. For the CDR3, the DNA is TGTGCCAGCATAAACAGGGGCTACGAGCAGTACTTC.

V usage is TRBV5-4 and J usage is TRBJ2-3, with D tentatively TRBD2 (6 bases). The CDR3 extends over 14 amino acids. CDR1 is SGHNT, CDR2 YYREEE, per germline (reference sequence). Trimming pared 4 bases from V and 6 bases from J, leaving 15 bases between. CDR3 amino acids: CASSPPGGDDTQYF. The CDR3 bases are TGTGCCAGCAGCCCGCCGGGCGGGGACGATACGCAGTATTTT.

The rearrangement uses TRBV2 and TRBJ1-6, with D perhaps TRBD1 (6 bases). The CDR3 covers 13 residues. Trimming removed 10 bases from V and 8 bases from J, with 15 bases in between. Germline assignment: CDR1 SNHLY and CDR2 FYNNEI. The CDR3 coding sequence is TGTGCCACTGGAGACAGGAGGGATTCACCCCTCCACTTT. As protein: CATGDRRDSPLHF.